This T cell receptor (beta chain) was recorded in a study of human T cells and chemical hapten exposure. Study outcomes and limitations: The donors suffered from alopecia, so their immune response may not match that of healthy people.

This clonotype was seen ten or more times. Its specificity is unknown. With 0 bases removed from V and 4 bases from J, the gap between germline ends came to 10 bases. CDR1 and CDR2 (germline): SGHVS, FNYEAQ. The CDR3 totals 15 residues. Regarding time point: patch test 1, 2 weeks after DPC sensitization. Indicated treatment: therapeutic diphenylcyclopropenone sensitization with weekly scalp DPC. MiXCR was run by TCRdb on the RACE reads, yielding one entry per CDR3 protein. This repertoire shows 150,000 to 200,000 distinct CDR3 sequences, roughly 14% found once; its top ten account for 1.5% to 2%. The clonotype originates from a woman aged 25 to 39 with alopecia areata. Some clones in this sample may be carry-over from other donors' samples. The chain joins TRBV7-6 to TRBJ1-5; D might be TRBD1 (5 bases). Sequences were derived from whole blood, sampled in connection with sensitization to the hapten diphenylcyclopropenone (DPC). The CDR3 here is CASSLAAGLNQPQHF. In nucleotides, the CDR3 is TGTGCCAGCAGCTTAGCGGCAGGGCTTAATCAGCCCCAGCATTTT.